Listed here are 2 T cell receptor beta chains from one sample, sequenced in a study of shared clonotypes between healthy human individuals. The protocol was immunoSEQ multiplex PCR, while the TCRdb copy is restricted to in-frame clones and leaves out a portion. The table lists a few million clones, more than 80% of them singletons. The source material was naive CD4+ T cells sorted from blood. Stated subset: CD45RA+ positively selected. The source is a man younger than 35 in good health.

The rearrangement joins TRBV11-1 to TRBJ2-7, with a weak D call TRBD1 (6 bases). V was clipped by 5 bases and J by 5 bases, with 16 bases between them. The CDR3 has 14 amino acids. CDR1 and CDR2 (germline): SGHAT, FQDESV (reference sequence). The CDR3 region is CASSPGDRSHEQYF. CDR3 DNA: TGTGCCAGCAGCCCAGGGGACCGCTCTCACGAGCAGTACTTC.

This chain joins TRBV6-1 and TRBJ2-1; D is undetermined. The CDR3 length is 14 residues. Germline values: CDR1 MNHNS, CDR2 SASEGT. Between the trimmed V and J ends, which lost 6 bases and 0 bases, there was a span of 9 bases. The CDR3 protein is CASSRGGSYNEQFF. The CDR3 coding sequence is TGTGCCAGCAGCCGCGGTGGCTCCTACAATGAGCAGTTCTTC.